Shown below are 9 T cell receptor beta chains from a single sample sequenced in a study of post-analysis software for immune sequencing data. Study findings and constraints: About five TRBV segments were more frequent in patients than controls; TRBV5-6, TRBV5-1 and TRBV20-1 belonged to this group.

These receptors' targets are unknown. Libraries were made from TCR beta cDNA, and they carried unique molecular identifiers. Each CDR3 protein is one row after TCRdb ran MiXCR on the PCR reads. The data show 250,000 to 300,000 distinct CDR3 sequences, with around 34% seen just once and under 5.5% held by the top ten. The sample consisted of blood. These receptors were taken from a girl aged 10 to 17 with multiple sclerosis.

This clonotype was observed at least ten times. The chain carries TRBV19 and TRBJ2-5; D gene unclear. This CDR3 is 13 amino acids long. V was cut by 2 bases and J by 5 bases, with 9 bases left in between. The germline V gene encodes CDR1 LNHDA and CDR2 SQIVND (reference sequence). The CDR3 DNA reads as TGTGCCAGTAGTATAAATCTCAGGGAGACCCAGTACTTC. It encodes CASSINLRETQYF.

This clonotype was counted only a few times. A much bigger clone sits one base away, suggesting this may be a read error. The gene calls are TRBV27 and TRBJ1-2; TRBD1 matches at 7 bases. The J segment lost 4 bases and the V segment lost 4 bases, leaving 9 bases of the junction unmatched. CDR3 length: 15 residues. The germline V gene encodes CDR1 MNHEY and CDR2 SMNVEV (reference sequence). The DNA of the CDR3 is TGTGCCAGCAGTTGGATAGGGGGCGTACCCTATGGCTACACCTTC. Protein product: CASSWIGGVPYGYTF.

This clonotype was recorded only once. Just one base apart from a much larger clone, this may be a read error. V is TRBV21-1 and J is TRBJ2-1; the table names TRBD2, a call not compared with the DNA. TRBV21-1 constitutes a pseudogene. The CDR3 consists of 17 residues. The chain's CDR3 is CTSSKGSGGASFYEQFF. The CDR3 DNA follows: TGTACCAGCAGCAAAGGTAGCGGGGGGGCGTCGTTCTATGAGCAGTTCTTC.

As regards this clonotype: A much larger clone differs by one base, so this may be a read error. The rearrangement uses TRBV6-4 and TRBJ2-3; the D gene is possibly TRBD2 (7 bases). V was cut by 3 bases and J by 2 bases, with 12 bases left in between. This CDR3 has 15 amino acids. Germline lookup yields CDR1 MRHNA and CDR2 SNTAGT. The CDR3 DNA sequence: TGTGCCAGCAGTGAATGGGCGGGGGCCACAGATACGCAGTATTTT. The encoded protein is CASSEWAGATDTQYF.

Remarks on this clonotype: One end of the junction does not line up with germline, which may come from a read error. The gene calls are TRBV30 and TRBJ1-5; 7 bases match TRBD1. This CDR3 spans 16 amino acids. The germline CDR1 and CDR2 sequences are GTSNPN and SVGIG (reference sequence). The CDR3 region has the DNA TGTGCCTGGAGTCAACCAAGGGACAGTACTAATCAGCCCCGGCATTTT. It translates to CAWSQPRDSTNQPRHF.

The V gene is TRBV6-5, the J gene TRBJ2-5, with 7 positions matching TRBD1. The CDR3 covers 13 residues. Germline V gene lookup returns CDR1 MNHEY and CDR2 SVGAGI. V trimming: 5 bases; J trimming: 7 bases; junction bases outside the gene matches: 7. The CDR3 loop reads CASSNGQAGTQYF. The CDR3 DNA reads TGTGCCAGCAGTAACGGACAGGCAGGGACCCAGTACTTC.

There are a few counts of this clonotype. The J gene is TRBJ2-3, the V gene TRBV10-3; no reliable D call. Germline V lookup: CDR1 ENHRY, CDR2 SYGVKD. This CDR3 spans 14 amino acids. V was cut by 6 bases and J by 0 bases, with 10 bases left in between. CDR3 nucleotides: TGTGCCATCAGGTCGACCTATAGCACAGATACGCAGTATTTT. Protein sequence: CAIRSTYSTDTQYF.

The chain has TRBV20-1 and TRBJ2-7, with unresolved D. V shed 1 base and J shed 6 bases, with 13 bases lying between them. The CDR3 covers 13 residues. The germline CDR1 and CDR2 sequences are DFQATT and SNEGSKA (reference sequence). CDR3 amino acids: CSARVASVSEQYF. CDR3 nucleotide sequence: TGCAGTGCTAGAGTAGCCAGCGTAAGCGAGCAGTACTTC.

There are many counts of this clonotype. This chain joins TRBV7-2 and TRBJ1-5; TRBD1 might be the D (5 bases). The CDR3 has 13 residues. Per the germline V gene, CDR1 is SGHTA and CDR2 is FQGNSA. Trimming shortened V by 5 bases and J by 2 bases, and 7 bases separated the two germline ends. The CDR3 nucleotides read TGTGCCAGCAGCATCAGGGGCAATCAGCCCCAGCATTTT. Its protein is CASSIRGNQPQHF.